This TCR beta chain comes out of a study of cytomegalovirus exposure and HLA in healthy donors. This CDR3 is built from 15 residues. Germline V gives CDR1 SGDLS, CDR2 YYNGEE. V shed 5 bases, J shed 3 bases, and the junction held 6 bases outside the gene matches. Broader study findings: Evidence from a later analysis indicated that most CMV-associated TCR beta chains looked HLA-restricted.

This PCR relied on a set of 60 Vbeta primers and 13 Jbeta primers. Sequencing used immunoSEQ multiplex PCR; TCRdb keeps in-frame clones, though not all of them. The sample contains about 55,000 clones, more than 65% of which appear only once. Of note for this clone: Its antigen is undetermined.

The sample comprised PBMCs. The TCR sequence derives from a man in his forties in good health and CMV-seropositive. The rearrangement uses TRBV9 and TRBJ2-1, with TRBD2 matching 9 bases. In DNA, the CDR3 is TGTGCCAGCAGGGCAGCGGGGGGAAACTACAATGAGCAGTTCTTC. Translation gives CASRAAGGNYNEQFF.